This T cell receptor beta chain originates from a study of blood T cell repertoires in COVID-19. For the study at large: Sites in the United States, Italy and Spain provided acute and convalescent COVID-19 samples. Sample material is recorded as cDNA or gDNA derived from T cells, B-cell-depleted T cells, or PBMCs.

The data were produced by immunoSEQ multiplex PCR, yet TCRdb's version contains in-frame clones alone and is incomplete. The sample yields around 160,000 clones, just under 85% seen once. The CDR3 covers 12 residues. V dropped 5 bases and J dropped 8; count of bases not matched to a gene: 5. The V gene's germline CDR1 is MNHEY and CDR2 SVGAGI. V is TRBV6-5 and J is TRBJ1-2; 7 bases match TRBD1. The sequence derives from a woman in her 40s with active or convalescent COVID-19. What was sequenced was peripheral blood. The CDR3 sequence is CASSQTGRGYTF. CDR3 in DNA: TGTGCCAGCAGTCAGACAGGGCGAGGCTACACCTTC.